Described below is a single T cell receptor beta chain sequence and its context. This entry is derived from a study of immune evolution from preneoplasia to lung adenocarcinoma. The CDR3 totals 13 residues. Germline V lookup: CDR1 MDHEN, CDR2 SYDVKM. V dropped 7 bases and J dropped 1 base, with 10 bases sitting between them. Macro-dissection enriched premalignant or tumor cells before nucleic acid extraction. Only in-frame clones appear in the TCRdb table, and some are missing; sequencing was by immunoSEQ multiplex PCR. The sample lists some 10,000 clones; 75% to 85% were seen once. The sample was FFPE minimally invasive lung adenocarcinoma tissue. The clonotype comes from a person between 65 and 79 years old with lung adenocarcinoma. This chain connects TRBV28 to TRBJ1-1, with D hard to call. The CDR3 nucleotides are TGTGCCAGCACGGAGGGAGAGAACACTGAAGCTTTCTTT. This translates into CASTEGENTEAFF.